A single T cell receptor beta chain is shown here with its context. This clone appeared a single time. Its cognate antigen has yet to be identified. Base quality data are lacking; no much larger clone is found one base away. This sample is drawn from a study of blood T cell repertoires in COVID-19 (TCRdb year 2020). In terms of the full investigation: Samples from collaborators originated in the United States, Italy and Spain and spanned both the acute and convalescent phases of COVID-19. The prospective study material was composed of cDNA or gDNA derived from T cells, B-cell-depleted T cells, or PBMCs. Subjects who had been exposed to COVID-19, were actively infected with it, or had recovered from it provided the deeply sampled blood TCRbeta repertoires that made up the dataset. The repertoires were released in a freely available public database meant as a resource for research on the immune response to SARS-CoV-2. The samples were drawn from the first 160 participants of the ongoing ImmuneRACE study and from roughly 1,300 subjects provided by 6 global collaborators. Nearly every sample came with metadata listing a de-identified subject ID, COVID-19 status, age in years and sex. Where HLA class I and class II types were available, the types were taken from metadata supplied by the sample provider, not from assay-based typing. Study-wide findings and limitations: The quantity of clinical and demographic metadata differed by source and by participant and was supplied without curation.

TCRbeta CDR3 regions were amplified from genomic DNA using the immunoSEQ Assay, a bias-controlled multiplex PCR. In the source study's methods: The number of nucleated cells in each sample was estimated by amplification of reference gene primers within the assay. To quantify the absolute abundance of each unique TCRbeta CDR3 rearrangement, sequence reads were collapsed and filtered. For each sample, productive Simpson clonality was calculated as the square root of Simpson's diversity index across productive rearrangements. Held by TCRdb, this immuneACCESS table contains in-frame sequences only and omits some clones. Under half of the omission traces to an unresolved V gene where checked; the cause of the rest is unknown. V, J and clone size are taken as reported in that table, and D and trimming were inferred from the DNA itself. The sample records about 160,000 clones, around 85% of which are singletons. Of the sample, approximately 3.3% falls within the top ten clones.

The collaborating institutions used their own protocols to collect whole blood in K2EDTA tubes. For TCRbeta analysis, collaborator samples were shipped as frozen whole blood, as isolated PBMCs, or as DNA extracted from either sample type. The CDR3 goes from the cysteine to the phenylalanine over 13 residues. CDR3 DNA is the only sequence kept; it has 39 bases, read in frame from the first base. The junction shows trimming of 6 bases on V and 6 bases on J, and the gene matches do not reach 5 bases of it. Sequenced material: peripheral blood. This sequence was found in a human donor with acute or convalescent COVID-19. The donor label of this sample is uncertain. The chain is made from TRBV12-3 or TRBV12-4 and TRBJ1-2; 9 of the junction bases match TRBD1. The CDR3 has the sequence CASRGQGSHGYTF. The DNA sequence is TGTGCCAGCAGGGGACAGGGATCACATGGCTACACCTTC.